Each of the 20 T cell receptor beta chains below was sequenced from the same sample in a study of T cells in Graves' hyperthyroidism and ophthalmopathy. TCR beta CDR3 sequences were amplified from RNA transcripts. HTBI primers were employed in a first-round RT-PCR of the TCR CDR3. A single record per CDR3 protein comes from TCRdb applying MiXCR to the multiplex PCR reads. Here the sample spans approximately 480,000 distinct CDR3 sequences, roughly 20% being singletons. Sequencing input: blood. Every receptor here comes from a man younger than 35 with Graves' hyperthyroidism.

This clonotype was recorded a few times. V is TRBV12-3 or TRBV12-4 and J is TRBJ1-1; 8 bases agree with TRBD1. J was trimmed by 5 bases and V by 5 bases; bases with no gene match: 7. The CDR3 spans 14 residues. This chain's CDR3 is CASSTDRVRTEAFF. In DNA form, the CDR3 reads TGTGCCAGCAGTACGGACAGGGTTCGGACTGAAGCTTTCTTT.

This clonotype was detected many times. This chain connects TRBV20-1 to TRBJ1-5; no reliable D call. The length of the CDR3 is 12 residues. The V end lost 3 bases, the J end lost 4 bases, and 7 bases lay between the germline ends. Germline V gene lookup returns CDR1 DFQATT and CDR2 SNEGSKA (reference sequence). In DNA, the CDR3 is TGCAGTGCTAGCCCGTATAATCAGCCCCAGCATTTT. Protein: CSASPYNQPQHF.

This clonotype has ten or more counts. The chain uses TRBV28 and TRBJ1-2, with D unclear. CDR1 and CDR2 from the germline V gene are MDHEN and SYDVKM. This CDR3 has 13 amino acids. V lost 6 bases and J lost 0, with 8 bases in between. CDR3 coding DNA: TGTGCCAGCAGACCCCCAACTAACTATGGCTACACCTTC. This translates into CASRPPTNYGYTF.

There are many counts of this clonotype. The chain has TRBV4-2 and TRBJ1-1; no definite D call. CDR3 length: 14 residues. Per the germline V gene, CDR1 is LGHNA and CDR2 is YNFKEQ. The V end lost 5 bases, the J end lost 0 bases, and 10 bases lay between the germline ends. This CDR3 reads CASSGRNLNTEAFF. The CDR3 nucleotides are TGTGCCAGCAGCGGGAGGAACCTGAACACTGAAGCTTTCTTT.

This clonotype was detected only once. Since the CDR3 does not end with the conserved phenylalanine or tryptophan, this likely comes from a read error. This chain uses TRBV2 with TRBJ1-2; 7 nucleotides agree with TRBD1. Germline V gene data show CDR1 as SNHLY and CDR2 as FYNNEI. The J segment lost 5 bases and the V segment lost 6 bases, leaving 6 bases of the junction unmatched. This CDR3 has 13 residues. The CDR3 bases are TGTGCCAGCAGGGACAGGACCTGGTATGGCTACACCTAC. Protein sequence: CASRDRTWYGYTY.

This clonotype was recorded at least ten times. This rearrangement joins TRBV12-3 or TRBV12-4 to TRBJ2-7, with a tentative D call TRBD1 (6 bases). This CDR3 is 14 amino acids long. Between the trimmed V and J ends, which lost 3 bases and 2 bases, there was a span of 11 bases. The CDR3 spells CASSLGWDTYEQYF. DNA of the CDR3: TGTGCCAGCAGTTTGGGTTGGGACACCTACGAGCAGTACTTC.

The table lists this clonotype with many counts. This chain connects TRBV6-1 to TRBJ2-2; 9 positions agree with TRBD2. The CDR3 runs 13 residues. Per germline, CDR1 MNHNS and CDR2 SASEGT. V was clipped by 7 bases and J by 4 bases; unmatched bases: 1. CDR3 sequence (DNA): TGTGCCAGCAAACTAGCGGGCACCGGGGAGCTGTTTTTT. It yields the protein CASKLAGTGELFF.

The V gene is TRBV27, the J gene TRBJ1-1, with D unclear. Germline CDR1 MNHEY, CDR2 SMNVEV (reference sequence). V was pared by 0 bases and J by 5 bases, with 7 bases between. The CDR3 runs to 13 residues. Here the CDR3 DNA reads TGTGCCAGCAGTTTATCTTTCCAAACTGAAGCTTTCTTT. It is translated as CASSLSFQTEAFF.

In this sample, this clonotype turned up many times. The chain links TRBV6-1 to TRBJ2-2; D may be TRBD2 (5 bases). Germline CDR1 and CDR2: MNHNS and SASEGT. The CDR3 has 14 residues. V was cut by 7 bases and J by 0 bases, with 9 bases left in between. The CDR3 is CASISGTNTGELFF. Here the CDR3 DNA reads TGTGCCAGCATATCGGGGACGAACACCGGGGAGCTGTTTTTT.

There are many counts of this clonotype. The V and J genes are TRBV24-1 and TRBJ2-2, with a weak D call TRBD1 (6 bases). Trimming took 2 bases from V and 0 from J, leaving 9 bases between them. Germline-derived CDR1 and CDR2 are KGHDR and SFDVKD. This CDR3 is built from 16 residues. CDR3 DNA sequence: TGTGCCACCAGTGATTCGGGACACCCGAACACCGGGGAGCTGTTTTTT. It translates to CATSDSGHPNTGELFF.

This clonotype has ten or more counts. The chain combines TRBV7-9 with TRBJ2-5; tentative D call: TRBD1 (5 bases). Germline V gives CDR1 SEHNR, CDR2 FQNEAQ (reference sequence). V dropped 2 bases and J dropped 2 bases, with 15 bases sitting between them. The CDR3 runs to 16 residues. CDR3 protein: CASSLLSSGKQETQYF. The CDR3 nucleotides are TGTGCCAGCAGCTTATTATCGTCAGGGAAACAAGAGACCCAGTACTTC.

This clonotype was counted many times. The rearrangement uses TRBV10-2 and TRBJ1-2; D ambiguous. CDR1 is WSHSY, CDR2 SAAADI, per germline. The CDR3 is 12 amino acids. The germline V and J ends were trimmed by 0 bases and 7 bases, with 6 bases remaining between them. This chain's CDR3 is CASSESDLGYTF. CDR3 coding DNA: TGCGCCAGCAGTGAGTCGGACCTTGGCTACACCTTC.

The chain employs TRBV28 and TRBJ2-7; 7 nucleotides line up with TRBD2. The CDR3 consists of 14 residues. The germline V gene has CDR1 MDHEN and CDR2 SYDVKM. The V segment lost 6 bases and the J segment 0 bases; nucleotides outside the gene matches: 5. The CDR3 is CASRRGTRSYEQYF. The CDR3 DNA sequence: TGTGCCAGCAGGCGGGGGACGCGCTCCTACGAGCAGTACTTC.

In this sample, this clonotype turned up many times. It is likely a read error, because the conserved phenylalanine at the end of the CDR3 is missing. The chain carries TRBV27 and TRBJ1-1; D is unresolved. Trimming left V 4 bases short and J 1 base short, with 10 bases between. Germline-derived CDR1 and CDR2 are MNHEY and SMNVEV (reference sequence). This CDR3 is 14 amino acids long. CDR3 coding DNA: TGTGCCAGCAGTTCGCTCACAGCGAACACTGAAGCTTTCCTT. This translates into CASSSLTANTEAFL.

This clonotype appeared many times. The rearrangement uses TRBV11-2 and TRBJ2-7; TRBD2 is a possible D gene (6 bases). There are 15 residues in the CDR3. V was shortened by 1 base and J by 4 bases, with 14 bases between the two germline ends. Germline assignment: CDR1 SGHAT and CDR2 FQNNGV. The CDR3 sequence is CASSLGLGRDYEQYF. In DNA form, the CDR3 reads TGTGCCAGCAGCTTAGGTCTGGGGCGGGATTACGAGCAGTACTTC.

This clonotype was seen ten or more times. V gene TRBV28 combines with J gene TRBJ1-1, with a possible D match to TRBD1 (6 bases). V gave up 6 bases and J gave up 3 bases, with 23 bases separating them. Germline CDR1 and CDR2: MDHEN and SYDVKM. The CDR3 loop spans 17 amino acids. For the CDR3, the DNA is TGTGCCAGCAGCCGAGGGGGGACCCGGTGGCGGGACACTGAAGCTTTCTTT. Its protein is CASSRGGTRWRDTEAFF.

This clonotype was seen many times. The CDR3, as DNA: TGTGCCAGTAGTATAGTAGGGGCCAGCAATCAGCCCCAGCATTTT. Its protein product is CASSIVGASNQPQHF. The V call is TRBV19, the J call TRBJ1-5, with D perhaps matching TRBD1 (5 bases). CDR3 length: 15 residues. V was cut by 1 base and J by 1 base, with 8 bases left in between. Germline V gene sequence: CDR1 LNHDA, CDR2 SQIVND (reference sequence).

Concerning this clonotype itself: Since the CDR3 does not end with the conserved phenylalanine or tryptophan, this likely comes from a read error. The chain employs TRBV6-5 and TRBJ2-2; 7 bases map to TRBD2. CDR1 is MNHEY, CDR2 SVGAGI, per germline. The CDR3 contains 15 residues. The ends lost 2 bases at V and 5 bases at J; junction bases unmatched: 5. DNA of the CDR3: TGTGCCAGCAGTTACATTGCGGGGGTTACCGGGGAGCTGTTTGTT. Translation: CASSYIAGVTGELFV.

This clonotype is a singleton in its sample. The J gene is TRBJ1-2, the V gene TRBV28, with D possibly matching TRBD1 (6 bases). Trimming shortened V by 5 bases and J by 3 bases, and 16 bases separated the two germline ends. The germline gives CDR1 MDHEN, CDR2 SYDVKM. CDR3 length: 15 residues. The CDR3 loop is CASSRPGRTDYGYTF. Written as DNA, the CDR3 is TGTGCCAGCAGTCGCCCCGGGCGGACAGACTATGGCTACACCTTC.

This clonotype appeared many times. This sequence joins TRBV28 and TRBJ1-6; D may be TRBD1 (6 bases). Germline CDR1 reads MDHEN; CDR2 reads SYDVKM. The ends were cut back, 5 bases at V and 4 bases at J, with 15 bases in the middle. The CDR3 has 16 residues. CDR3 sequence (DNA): TGTGCCAGCAGTCCCACGGGGGGCTTTTATAATTCACCCCTCCACTTT. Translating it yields CASSPTGGFYNSPLHF.